This T cell receptor beta chain was observed in a study of blood T cell repertoires in COVID-19. Study information: In each case, the material was cDNA or gDNA derived from T cells, B-cell-depleted T cells, or PBMCs.

Germline V lookup: CDR1 MNHEY, CDR2 SMNVEV (reference sequence). This CDR3 contains 18 residues. V was trimmed by 5 bases and J by 3 bases, leaving 24 bases between them. This clone was seen only once. The data were produced by immunoSEQ multiplex PCR, yet TCRdb's version contains in-frame clones alone and is incomplete. The data show 160,000 or so clones, more than 80% seen once. This clonotype was obtained from a woman aged 40-49 years with acute or convalescent COVID-19. Sequencing input: peripheral blood. The chain couples TRBV27 to TRBJ2-3; D is undetermined. This CDR3 reads CASSRAFLAPRSTDTQYF. The CDR3 DNA sequence: TGTGCCAGCAGTCGTGCCTTTTTGGCGCCTAGGAGTACAGATACGCAGTATTTT.